This is a list of T cell receptor beta chains from one sample in a study of blood T cell repertoires in COVID-19. Data came from immunoSEQ multiplex PCR; TCRdb stores just in-frame clones and leaves some out. The table lists about 250,000 clones, about 85% of them singletons. Sequencing used PBMCs or T cells enriched from blood (not recorded which). These receptors were obtained from a woman in her forties or fifties who had been exposed to COVID-19. CDR3s include the opening cysteine and the closing phenylalanine or tryptophan. Each record gives: D gene, clone size, J gene, V gene, CDR3 DNA, CDR3 protein. D genes are given only for firm matches. Clone size is shown for a subset of rows, as once, few, many or a class of expanded clone.

d_call: .; clone_size: .; j_call: TRBJ2-7; v_call: TRBV30; cdr3_nt: TGTGCCTCCAATGGGGCGACTGCTCCCTACGAGCAGTACTTC; cdr3_aa: CASNGATAPYEQYF
d_call: .; clone_size: .; j_call: TRBJ1-4; v_call: TRBV7-9; cdr3_nt: TGTGCCAGCAGCTGGGGCAGGGGTGATGAAAAACTGTTTTTT; cdr3_aa: CASSWGRGDEKLFF
d_call: .; clone_size: .; j_call: TRBJ2-7; v_call: TRBV29-1; cdr3_nt: TGCAGCGCTGGGGAGACCTACGAGCAGTACTTC; cdr3_aa: CSAGETYEQYF
d_call: TRBD1; clone_size: .; j_call: TRBJ1-2; v_call: TRBV12-3/TRBV12-4; cdr3_nt: TGTGCCAGCAGTAGGGACAGCTTCTATGGCTACACCTTC; cdr3_aa: CASSRDSFYGYTF
d_call: .; clone_size: .; j_call: TRBJ2-7; v_call: TRBV5-5; cdr3_nt: TGTGCCAGCAGCCAGGGAACGGGCTACGAGCAGTACTTC; cdr3_aa: CASSQGTGYEQYF
d_call: TRBD1; clone_size: .; j_call: TRBJ1-3; v_call: TRBV28; cdr3_nt: TGTGCCAGCAGTACCCCACAGGGGGCCGCTGGAAACACCATATATTTT; cdr3_aa: CASSTPQGAAGNTIYF
d_call: TRBD1; clone_size: once; j_call: TRBJ1-2; v_call: TRBV29-1; cdr3_nt: TGCAGCGTTGGACAGGGGGCGGTGGTCTATGGCTACACCTTC; cdr3_aa: CSVGQGAVVYGYTF
d_call: .; clone_size: .; j_call: TRBJ1-2; v_call: TRBV11-2; cdr3_nt: TGTGCCAGCAGCTTACTCCGGTCCTATGGCTACACCTTC; cdr3_aa: CASSLLRSYGYTF
d_call: TRBD1; clone_size: .; j_call: TRBJ2-5; v_call: TRBV14; cdr3_nt: TGTGCCAGCAGCCCACAGGGGATACGGATGGAGGAGACCCAGTACTTC; cdr3_aa: CASSPQGIRMEETQYF
d_call: .; clone_size: .; j_call: TRBJ1-6; v_call: TRBV5-1; cdr3_nt: TGCGCCAGCAGCTTGAAGACAGGCCCGAGCTCCTATAATTCACCCCTCCACTTT; cdr3_aa: CASSLKTGPSSYNSPLHF
d_call: .; clone_size: .; j_call: TRBJ1-1; v_call: TRBV18; cdr3_nt: TGTGCCAGCTCACCTAGGACCGGGGGTTTAGAGGCTTTCTTT; cdr3_aa: CASSPRTGGLEAFF
d_call: .; clone_size: .; j_call: TRBJ1-1; v_call: TRBV10-1; cdr3_nt: TGCGCCAGCAGTGAATCCGGGACTCTAGAAGCTTTCTTT; cdr3_aa: CASSESGTLEAFF
d_call: .; clone_size: .; j_call: TRBJ2-2; v_call: TRBV5-1; cdr3_nt: TGCGCCAGCAGCTTTCAGGCCATTACCGGGGAGCTGTTTTTT; cdr3_aa: CASSFQAITGELFF
d_call: .; clone_size: .; j_call: TRBJ1-2; v_call: TRBV15; cdr3_nt: TGTGCCACCAGCAGAGATAGGGGACACCGGGATGGCTACACCTTC; cdr3_aa: CATSRDRGHRDGYTF
d_call: .; clone_size: once; j_call: TRBJ1-1; v_call: TRBV29-1; cdr3_nt: TGCAGCGTTGCAGGGGTGGGGACTGAAGCTTTCTTT; cdr3_aa: CSVAGVGTEAFF
d_call: TRBD2; clone_size: .; j_call: TRBJ2-3; v_call: TRBV9; cdr3_nt: TGTGCCAGCAGCGTAGGACCGGGCCCCCTAGCGGGGGGTGGCGATACGCAGTATTTT; cdr3_aa: CASSVGPGPLAGGGDTQYF
d_call: .; clone_size: .; j_call: TRBJ1-6; v_call: TRBV10-1; cdr3_nt: TGCGCCAGCAGTGATAGTGTATCACCCCTCCACTTT; cdr3_aa: CASSDSVSPLHF
d_call: .; clone_size: .; j_call: TRBJ1-1; v_call: TRBV9; cdr3_nt: TGTGCCAGCAGCGTGGGGCCTGAAGCTTTCTTT; cdr3_aa: CASSVGPEAFF
d_call: .; clone_size: .; j_call: TRBJ2-5; v_call: TRBV11-2; cdr3_nt: TGTGCCAGCAGCTCCCTGACAGCGCAGGGGGAGACCCAGTACTTC; cdr3_aa: CASSSLTAQGETQYF
d_call: .; clone_size: .; j_call: TRBJ1-5; v_call: TRBV11-2; cdr3_nt: TGTGCCAGCAGCCTCCTTAGCAATCAGCCCCAGCATTTT; cdr3_aa: CASSLLSNQPQHF
d_call: .; clone_size: .; j_call: TRBJ2-2; v_call: TRBV27; cdr3_nt: TGTGCCAGCAGTTTCAACAGGTACACCGGGGAGCTGTTTTTT; cdr3_aa: CASSFNRYTGELFF
d_call: .; clone_size: .; j_call: TRBJ2-2; v_call: TRBV7-2; cdr3_nt: TGTGCCGCTAGAGGAAGTCGCGGGGGCACCAACACCGGGGAGCTGTTTTTT; cdr3_aa: CAARGSRGGTNTGELFF
d_call: .; clone_size: .; j_call: TRBJ1-3; v_call: TRBV5-4; cdr3_nt: TGTGCCAGCAGCTTGGCTGGCGGCATGAGCTCTGGAAACACCATATATTTT; cdr3_aa: CASSLAGGMSSGNTIYF
d_call: .; clone_size: .; j_call: TRBJ1-1; v_call: TRBV3-1/TRBV3-2; cdr3_nt: TGTGCCAGCAGCCAAGGTACGGGAAGCACTGAAGCTTTCTTT; cdr3_aa: CASSQGTGSTEAFF
d_call: TRBD1; clone_size: .; j_call: TRBJ1-2; v_call: TRBV12-5; cdr3_nt: TGTGCTAGTGGTTTGTTAGCAGGGGGCCGTTATGGCTACACCTTC; cdr3_aa: CASGLLAGGRYGYTF
d_call: TRBD1; clone_size: once; j_call: TRBJ2-1; v_call: TRBV15; cdr3_nt: TGTGCCACCAGCAGAGGGAGGCGGGACAGGGGCGGGAATGAGCAGTTCTTC; cdr3_aa: CATSRGRRDRGGNEQFF
d_call: .; clone_size: .; j_call: TRBJ1-1; v_call: TRBV6-5; cdr3_nt: TGTGCCAGCACCATGACGGGAAACACTGAAGCTTTCTTT; cdr3_aa: CASTMTGNTEAFF
d_call: .; clone_size: .; j_call: TRBJ2-7; v_call: TRBV6-5; cdr3_nt: TGTGCCACCTCGGGTCGCCACGGGGTATACGAGCAGTACTTC; cdr3_aa: CATSGRHGVYEQYF
d_call: TRBD1; clone_size: .; j_call: TRBJ2-3; v_call: TRBV11-3; cdr3_nt: TGTGCCAGCAGCCGAGGGGGACAGGGGTACACAGATACGCAGTATTTT; cdr3_aa: CASSRGGQGYTDTQYF
d_call: .; clone_size: once; j_call: TRBJ1-2; v_call: TRBV5-4; cdr3_nt: TGTGCCAGCAGCTCCAGGGGTACGGATGGCTACACCTTC; cdr3_aa: CASSSRGTDGYTF
d_call: TRBD1; clone_size: once; j_call: TRBJ1-1; v_call: TRBV13; cdr3_nt: TGTGCCAGCAGCTTCGGGACAGGGATTGTTGAAGCTTTCTTT; cdr3_aa: CASSFGTGIVEAFF
d_call: TRBD1; clone_size: once; j_call: TRBJ1-1; v_call: TRBV2; cdr3_nt: TGTGCCAGCAGCCCTGACAGGGGGGGGGACACTGAAGCTTTCTTT; cdr3_aa: CASSPDRGGDTEAFF
d_call: TRBD1; clone_size: .; j_call: TRBJ2-7; v_call: TRBV10-3; cdr3_nt: TGTGCCACCACCCCCCTTCGGGACAGGAACTACGAGCAGTACTTC; cdr3_aa: CATTPLRDRNYEQYF
d_call: .; clone_size: .; j_call: TRBJ1-5; v_call: TRBV28; cdr3_nt: TGTGCCAGCAGTTTCCAATTACAGGTCAATCAGCCCCAGCATTTT; cdr3_aa: CASSFQLQVNQPQHF
d_call: .; clone_size: .; j_call: TRBJ2-7; v_call: TRBV7-2; cdr3_nt: TGTGCCAGCAGCTTATACCACAGGAGCTCCTACGAGCAGTACTTC; cdr3_aa: CASSLYHRSSYEQYF
d_call: .; clone_size: .; j_call: TRBJ1-3; v_call: TRBV18; cdr3_nt: TGTGCCAGCTCACCTGGACAGACCTCTGGAAACACCATATATTTT; cdr3_aa: CASSPGQTSGNTIYF
d_call: TRBD1; clone_size: .; j_call: TRBJ1-2; v_call: TRBV5-4; cdr3_nt: TGTGCCAGCAGCTTGATTGACAGGGTCGGCTACACCTTC; cdr3_aa: CASSLIDRVGYTF
d_call: .; clone_size: .; j_call: TRBJ1-2; v_call: TRBV7-9; cdr3_nt: TGTGCCAGCAGCTCCCAGAACCTCCACGACTATGGCTACACCTTC; cdr3_aa: CASSSQNLHDYGYTF
d_call: .; clone_size: .; j_call: TRBJ2-5; v_call: TRBV3-1/TRBV3-2; cdr3_nt: TGTGCCAGCAGCCAAGGAGGCAGCCAAGAGACCCAGTACTTC; cdr3_aa: CASSQGGSQETQYF
d_call: .; clone_size: .; j_call: TRBJ2-7; v_call: TRBV28; cdr3_nt: TGTGCCAGCAGTTTTCAGGGATATAACGAGCAGTACTTC; cdr3_aa: CASSFQGYNEQYF
d_call: TRBD1; clone_size: .; j_call: TRBJ1-6; v_call: TRBV5-1; cdr3_nt: TGCGCCAGCAGCTTAACGGGACAGGGAAGCTCCTATAATTCACCCCTCCACTTT; cdr3_aa: CASSLTGQGSSYNSPLHF
d_call: .; clone_size: .; j_call: TRBJ1-3; v_call: TRBV27; cdr3_nt: TGTGCCAGCAGTCCCGCTCGGGATGGCTCTGGAAACACCATATATTTT; cdr3_aa: CASSPARDGSGNTIYF
d_call: .; clone_size: .; j_call: TRBJ1-6; v_call: TRBV28; cdr3_nt: TGTGCCACCGGGGAACCCTATAATTCACCCCTCCACTTT; cdr3_aa: CATGEPYNSPLHF
d_call: TRBD1; clone_size: .; j_call: TRBJ1-1; v_call: TRBV29-1; cdr3_nt: TGCAGCCTGAGTGTGGGACAGGGTTCGAACACTGAAGCTTTCTTT; cdr3_aa: CSLSVGQGSNTEAFF
d_call: .; clone_size: once; j_call: TRBJ1-3; v_call: TRBV6-5; cdr3_nt: TGTGCCAGCGCCGGCTCTGGAAACACCATATATTTT; cdr3_aa: CASAGSGNTIYF
d_call: TRBD2; clone_size: .; j_call: TRBJ2-7; v_call: TRBV18; cdr3_nt: TGTGCCAGCTCACCGGCTAGCGGGGGCCCTAGCTCCTACGAGCAGTACTTC; cdr3_aa: CASSPASGGPSSYEQYF
d_call: .; clone_size: .; j_call: TRBJ1-1; v_call: TRBV7-2; cdr3_nt: TGTGCCAGCAGCCCCCCGGGGGTGCACACTGAAGCTTTCTTT; cdr3_aa: CASSPPGVHTEAFF
d_call: .; clone_size: .; j_call: TRBJ1-2; v_call: TRBV6-5; cdr3_nt: TGTGCCAGCAGGGACCAGGGAAACTATGGCTACACCTTC; cdr3_aa: CASRDQGNYGYTF
d_call: .; clone_size: .; j_call: TRBJ2-3; v_call: TRBV5-1; cdr3_nt: TGCGCCAGCAGCCCCTGGGACTCCCAATTGACGCAGTATTTT; cdr3_aa: CASSPWDSQLTQYF
d_call: .; clone_size: few; j_call: TRBJ2-2; v_call: TRBV29-1; cdr3_nt: TGCAGCGTTATCGGGTCCGGGGAGCTGTTTTTT; cdr3_aa: CSVIGSGELFF
d_call: TRBD1; clone_size: many; j_call: TRBJ1-1; v_call: TRBV4-1; cdr3_nt: TGCGCCAGCAGCCTCCAACAGGGGGGGGTCACTGAAGCTTTCTTT; cdr3_aa: CASSLQQGGVTEAFF
d_call: TRBD1; clone_size: .; j_call: TRBJ2-7; v_call: TRBV4-3; cdr3_nt: TGCGCCAGCAGCCAAGATAAGGGGGCCGGGTACGAGCAGTACTTC; cdr3_aa: CASSQDKGAGYEQYF
d_call: .; clone_size: .; j_call: TRBJ1-1; v_call: TRBV7-2; cdr3_nt: TGTGCCAGCAGCCTTATGCTGCGAACTGAAGCTTTCTTT; cdr3_aa: CASSLMLRTEAFF
d_call: .; clone_size: few; j_call: TRBJ1-3; v_call: TRBV3-1/TRBV3-2; cdr3_nt: TGTGCCAGCAGCCATCGAGGGCGGGCAAACACCATATATTTT; cdr3_aa: CASSHRGRANTIYF
d_call: .; clone_size: .; j_call: TRBJ1-3; v_call: TRBV4-2; cdr3_nt: TGTGCCAGCAGCCAAGAAAGTCGGGGAGGGTCTGGAAACACCATATATTTT; cdr3_aa: CASSQESRGGSGNTIYF
d_call: TRBD2; clone_size: .; j_call: TRBJ2-1; v_call: TRBV9; cdr3_nt: TGTGCCAGCAGCCTAGCGGGTGGGGAGCAGTTCTTC; cdr3_aa: CASSLAGGEQFF
d_call: .; clone_size: few; j_call: TRBJ2-5; v_call: TRBV28; cdr3_nt: TGTGCCAGCAGGCTGGGGCGGCAAGAGACCCAGTACTTC; cdr3_aa: CASRLGRQETQYF